The sequence of this T cell receptor (beta chain) was determined in a study of shared clonotypes between healthy human individuals. The germline CDR1 and CDR2 sequences are MNHEY and SVGAGI. CDR3 size: 15 residues. V lost 6 bases to trimming and J lost 2 bases, with 13 bases between them. Clones were read by immunoSEQ multiplex PCR, and TCRdb kept only the in-frame ones, dropping some. The data contain about 2.3 million clones, 85% to 95% of them singletons. This clone was found once. The sample consisted of naive CD4+ T cells from PBMCs. Subset here: CD45RA+ positively selected. The chain joins TRBV6-5 to TRBJ2-2; D not resolved. The TCR comes from a man between 18 and 29 years old in good health. Some clones in this sample may be carry-over from other donors' samples. CDR3 in DNA: TGTGCCAGCAGATCGAGTCCGTTTAACACCGGGGAGCTGTTTTTT. Its protein product is CASRSSPFNTGELFF.